This T cell receptor beta chain was recovered during a study of CD8+ T cells in alopecia areata. Study-level results: Tofacitinib significantly reduced both scalp clonality and expanded CD8+ clones among the top 100.

With respect to this clone: Its specificity is unknown. Additional DNA sequences in this sample encode the identical CDR3.

Reverse transcription of extracted RNA yielded cDNA, which provided the sequencing template. Sequencing was performed with immunoSEQ multiplex PCR; in TCRdb, only in-frame clones are kept and a portion is missing. Of about 180,000 clones listed, about three fifths were seen once; the top ten hold under 20%. Indicated treatment: oral pan-JAK inhibitor, 5-10 mg twice daily. CDR3 length equals 15 residues. The V end lost 0 bases, the J end lost 2 bases, and 10 bases lay between the germline ends. From germline, CDR1 is LNHNV and CDR2 YYDKDF (reference sequence). The material sequenced was CD4+ T cells sorted from blood, taken at approximately week 55, from a patient treated with tofacitinib. The chain joins TRBV15 to TRBJ2-5; D is unresolved. The source is a human donor with alopecia areata. In DNA, the CDR3 is TGTGCCACCAGCAGAGATCCTCAACAACAAGAGACCCAGTACTTC. It translates to CATSRDPQQQETQYF.